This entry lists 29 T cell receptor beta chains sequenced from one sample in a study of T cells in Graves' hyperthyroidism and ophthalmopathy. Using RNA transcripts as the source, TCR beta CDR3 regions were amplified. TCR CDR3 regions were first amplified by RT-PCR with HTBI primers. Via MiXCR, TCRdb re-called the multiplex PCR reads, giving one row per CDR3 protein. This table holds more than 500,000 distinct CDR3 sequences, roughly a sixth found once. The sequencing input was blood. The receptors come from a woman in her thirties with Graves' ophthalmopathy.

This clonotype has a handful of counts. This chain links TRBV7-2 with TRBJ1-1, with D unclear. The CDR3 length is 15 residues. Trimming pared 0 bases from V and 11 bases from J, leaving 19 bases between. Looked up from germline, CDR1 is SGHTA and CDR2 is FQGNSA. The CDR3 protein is CASSLADRALLEAFF. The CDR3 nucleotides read TGTGCCAGCAGCTTAGCGGACCGGGCCCTCCTCGAGGCTTTCTTT.

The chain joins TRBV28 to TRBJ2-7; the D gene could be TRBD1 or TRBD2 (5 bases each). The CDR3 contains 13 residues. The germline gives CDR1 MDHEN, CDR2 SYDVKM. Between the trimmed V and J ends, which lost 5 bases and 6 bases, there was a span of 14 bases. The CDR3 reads CASSPEDIAEQYF. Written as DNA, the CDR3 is TGTGCCAGCAGTCCGGAGGACATTGCCGAGCAGTACTTC. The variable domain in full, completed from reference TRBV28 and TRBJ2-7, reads DVKVTQSSRYLVKRTGEKVFLECVQDMDHENMFWYRQDPGLGLRLIYFSYDVKMKEKGDIPEGYSVSREKKERFSLILESASTNQTSMYLCASSPEDIAEQYFGPGTRLTVT.

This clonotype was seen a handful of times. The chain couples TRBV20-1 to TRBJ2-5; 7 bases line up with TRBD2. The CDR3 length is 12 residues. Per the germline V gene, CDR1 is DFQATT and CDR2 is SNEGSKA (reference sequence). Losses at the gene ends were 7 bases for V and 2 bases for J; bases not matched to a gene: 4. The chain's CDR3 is CSVTAGQETQYF. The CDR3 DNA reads TGCAGTGTAACAGCGGGGCAAGAGACCCAGTACTTC.

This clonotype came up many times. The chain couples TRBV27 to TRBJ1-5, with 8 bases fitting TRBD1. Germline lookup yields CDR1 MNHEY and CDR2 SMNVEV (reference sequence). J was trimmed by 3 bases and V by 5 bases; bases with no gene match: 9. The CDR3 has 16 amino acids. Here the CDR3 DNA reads TGTGCCAGCAGTCCCCGGACAGGGCTATTCAATCAGCCCCAGCATTTT. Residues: CASSPRTGLFNQPQHF.

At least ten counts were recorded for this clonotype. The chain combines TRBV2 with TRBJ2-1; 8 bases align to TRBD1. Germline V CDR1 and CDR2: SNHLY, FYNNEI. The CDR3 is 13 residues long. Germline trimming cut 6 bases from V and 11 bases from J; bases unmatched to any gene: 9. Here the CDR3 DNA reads TGTGCCAGCAGCCCAGACAGGGGTGGAAAGCAGTTCTTC. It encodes CASSPDRGGKQFF.

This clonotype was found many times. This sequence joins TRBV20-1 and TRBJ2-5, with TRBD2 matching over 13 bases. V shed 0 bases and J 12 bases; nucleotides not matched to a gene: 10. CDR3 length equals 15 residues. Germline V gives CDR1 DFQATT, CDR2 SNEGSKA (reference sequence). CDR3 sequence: CSARDKGTSGIGEYF. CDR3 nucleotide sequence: TGCAGTGCTAGAGATAAGGGGACTAGCGGGATAGGGGAGTACTTC.

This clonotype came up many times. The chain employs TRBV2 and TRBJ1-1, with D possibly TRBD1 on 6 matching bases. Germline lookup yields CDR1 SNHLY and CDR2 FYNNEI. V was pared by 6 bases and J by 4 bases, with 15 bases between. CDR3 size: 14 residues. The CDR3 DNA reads TGTGCCAGCAGGAATACAGGGTCTGGCACTGAAGCTTTCTTT. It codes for CASRNTGSGTEAFF.

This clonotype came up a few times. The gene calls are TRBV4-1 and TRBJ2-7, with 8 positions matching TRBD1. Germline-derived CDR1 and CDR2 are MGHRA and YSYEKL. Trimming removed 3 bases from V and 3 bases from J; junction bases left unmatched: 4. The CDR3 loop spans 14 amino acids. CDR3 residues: CASSQDRALYEQYF. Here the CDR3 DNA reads TGCGCCAGCAGCCAGGACAGGGCTCTCTACGAGCAGTACTTC.

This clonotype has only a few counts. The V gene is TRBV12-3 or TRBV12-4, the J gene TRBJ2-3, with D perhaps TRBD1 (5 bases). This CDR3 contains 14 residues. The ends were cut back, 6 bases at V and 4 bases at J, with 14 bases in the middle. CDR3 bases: TGTGCCAGCAGGAAAGGGGCACGTGCAGATACGCAGTATTTT. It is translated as CASRKGARADTQYF.

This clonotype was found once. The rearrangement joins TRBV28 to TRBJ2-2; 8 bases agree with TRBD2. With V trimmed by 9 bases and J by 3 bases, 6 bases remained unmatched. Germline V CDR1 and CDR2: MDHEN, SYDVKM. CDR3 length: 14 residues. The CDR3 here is CASPGGEDTGELFF. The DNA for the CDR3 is TGTGCCAGTCCGGGGGGGGAGGACACCGGGGAGCTGTTTTTT.

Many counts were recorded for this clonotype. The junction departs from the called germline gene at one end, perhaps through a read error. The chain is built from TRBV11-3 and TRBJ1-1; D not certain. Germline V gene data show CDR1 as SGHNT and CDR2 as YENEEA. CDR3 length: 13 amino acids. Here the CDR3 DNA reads TGTGCCGGCAGCGGATCTTTGAACACTGAAGCTTTCTTT. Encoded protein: CAGSGSLNTEAFF.

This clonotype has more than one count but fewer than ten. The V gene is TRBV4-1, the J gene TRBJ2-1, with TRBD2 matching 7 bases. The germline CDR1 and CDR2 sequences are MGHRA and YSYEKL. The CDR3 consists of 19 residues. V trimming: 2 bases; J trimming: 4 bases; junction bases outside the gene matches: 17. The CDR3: CASSQLPPIREAGYNEQFF. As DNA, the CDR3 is TGCGCCAGCAGCCAATTACCTCCCATTCGGGAGGCAGGGTACAATGAGCAGTTCTTC.

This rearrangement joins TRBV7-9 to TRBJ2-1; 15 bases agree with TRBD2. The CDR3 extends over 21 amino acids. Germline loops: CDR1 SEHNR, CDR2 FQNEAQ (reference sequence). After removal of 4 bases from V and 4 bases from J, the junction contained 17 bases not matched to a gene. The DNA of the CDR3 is TGTGCCAGCAGCTCCGGACTAGCGGGAGGGCCAAGCGGAACCAAATACAATGAGCAGTTCTTC. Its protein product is CASSSGLAGGPSGTKYNEQFF.

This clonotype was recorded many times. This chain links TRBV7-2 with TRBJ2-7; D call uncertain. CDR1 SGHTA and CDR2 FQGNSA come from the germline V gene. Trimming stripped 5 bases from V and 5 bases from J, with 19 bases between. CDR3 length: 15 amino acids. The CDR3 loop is CASSPPSPPPNEQYF. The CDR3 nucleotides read TGTGCCAGCAGCCCTCCTTCGCCCCCTCCCAACGAGCAGTACTTC.

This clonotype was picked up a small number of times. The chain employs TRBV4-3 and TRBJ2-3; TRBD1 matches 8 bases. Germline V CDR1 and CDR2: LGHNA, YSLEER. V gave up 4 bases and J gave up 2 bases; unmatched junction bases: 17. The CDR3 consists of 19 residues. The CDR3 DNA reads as TGCGCCAGCAGCCGTCATACCAGTTCGACAGGGGACCTCACAGATACGCAGTATTTT. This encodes CASSRHTSSTGDLTDTQYF.

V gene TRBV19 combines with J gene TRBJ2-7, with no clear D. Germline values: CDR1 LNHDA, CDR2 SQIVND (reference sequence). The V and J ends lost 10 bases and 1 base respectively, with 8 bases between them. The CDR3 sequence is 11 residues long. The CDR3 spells CATVDSYEQYF. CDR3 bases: TGTGCCACCGTAGATTCCTACGAGCAGTACTTC.

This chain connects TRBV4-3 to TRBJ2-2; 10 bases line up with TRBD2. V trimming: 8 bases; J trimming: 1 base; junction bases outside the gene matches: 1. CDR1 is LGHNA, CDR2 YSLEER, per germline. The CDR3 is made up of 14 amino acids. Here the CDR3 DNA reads TGCGCCAGCGGACTAGCGGTGAACACCGGGGAGCTGTTTTTT. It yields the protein CASGLAVNTGELFF.

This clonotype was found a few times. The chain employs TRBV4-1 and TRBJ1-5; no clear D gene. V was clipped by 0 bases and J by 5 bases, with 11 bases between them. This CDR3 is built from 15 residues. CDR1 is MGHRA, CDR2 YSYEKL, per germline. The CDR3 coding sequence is TGCGCCAGCAGCCAAGATCTGCAGGTAGATCAGCCCCAGCATTTT. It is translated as CASSQDLQVDQPQHF.

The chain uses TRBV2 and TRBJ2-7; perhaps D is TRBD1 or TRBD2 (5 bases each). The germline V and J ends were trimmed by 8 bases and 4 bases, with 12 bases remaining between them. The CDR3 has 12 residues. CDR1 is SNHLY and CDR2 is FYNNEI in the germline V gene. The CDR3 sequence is CASRDGRYEQYF. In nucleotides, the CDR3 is TGTGCCAGCCGGGACGGAAGATACGAGCAGTACTTC.

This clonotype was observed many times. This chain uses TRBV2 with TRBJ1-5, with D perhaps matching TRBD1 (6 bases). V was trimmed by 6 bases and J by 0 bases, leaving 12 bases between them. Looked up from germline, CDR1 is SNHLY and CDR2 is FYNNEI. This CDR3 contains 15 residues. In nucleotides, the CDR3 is TGTGCCAGCAGATCGGACAGTTATAGCAATCAGCCCCAGCATTTT. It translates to CASRSDSYSNQPQHF.

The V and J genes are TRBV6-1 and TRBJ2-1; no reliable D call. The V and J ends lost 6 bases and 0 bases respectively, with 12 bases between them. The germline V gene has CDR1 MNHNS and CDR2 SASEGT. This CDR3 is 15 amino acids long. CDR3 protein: CASSPLRGSYNEQFF. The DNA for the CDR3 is TGTGCCAGCAGCCCACTAAGAGGCTCCTACAATGAGCAGTTCTTC.

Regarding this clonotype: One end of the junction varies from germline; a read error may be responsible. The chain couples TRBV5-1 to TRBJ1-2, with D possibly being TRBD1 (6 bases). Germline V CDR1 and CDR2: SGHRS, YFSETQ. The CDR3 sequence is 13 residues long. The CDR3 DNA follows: TGTGCCAGCAGCTTGAAGGGGGTGAATGGCTACACCTTC. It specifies CASSLKGVNGYTF.

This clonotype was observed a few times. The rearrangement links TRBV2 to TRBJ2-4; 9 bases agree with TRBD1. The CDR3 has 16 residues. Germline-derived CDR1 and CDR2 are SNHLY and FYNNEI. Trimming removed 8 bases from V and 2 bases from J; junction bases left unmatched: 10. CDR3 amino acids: CASGHYRGRTKNIQYF. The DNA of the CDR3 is TGTGCCAGCGGTCACTACAGGGGGCGGACCAAAAACATTCAGTACTTC.

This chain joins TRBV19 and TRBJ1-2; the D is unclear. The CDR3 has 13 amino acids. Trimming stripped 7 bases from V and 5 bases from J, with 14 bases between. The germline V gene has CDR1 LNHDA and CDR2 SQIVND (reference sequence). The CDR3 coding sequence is TGTGCCAGTACGCCGGACCAGATGTATGGCTACACCTTC. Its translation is CASTPDQMYGYTF.

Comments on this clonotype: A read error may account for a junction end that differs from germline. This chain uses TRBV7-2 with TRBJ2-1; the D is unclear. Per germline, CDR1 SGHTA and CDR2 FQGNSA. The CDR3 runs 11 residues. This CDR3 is CASSLGGEKFF. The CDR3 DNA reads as TGTGCCAGCAGCTTAGGTGGTGAGAAGTTCTTC. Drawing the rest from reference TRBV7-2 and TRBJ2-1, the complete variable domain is GAGVSQSPSNKVTEKGKDVELRCDPISGHTALYWYRQSLGQGLEFLIYFQGNSAPDKSGLPSDRFSAERTGGSVSTLTIQRTQQEDSAVYLCASSLGGEKFFGPGTRLTVL.

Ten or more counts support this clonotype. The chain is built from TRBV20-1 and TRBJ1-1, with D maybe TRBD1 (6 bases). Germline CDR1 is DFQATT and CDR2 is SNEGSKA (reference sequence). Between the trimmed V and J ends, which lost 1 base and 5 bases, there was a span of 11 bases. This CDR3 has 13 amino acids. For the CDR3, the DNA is TGCAGTGCTAGAGTGGCAGGGGTTACTGAAGCTTTCTTT. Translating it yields CSARVAGVTEAFF.

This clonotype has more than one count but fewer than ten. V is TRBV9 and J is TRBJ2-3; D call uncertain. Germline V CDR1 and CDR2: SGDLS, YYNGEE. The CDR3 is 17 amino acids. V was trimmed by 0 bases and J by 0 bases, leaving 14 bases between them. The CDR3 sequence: CASSVENGQASTDTQYF. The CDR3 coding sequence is TGTGCCAGCAGCGTAGAGAACGGGCAAGCGAGCACAGATACGCAGTATTTT.

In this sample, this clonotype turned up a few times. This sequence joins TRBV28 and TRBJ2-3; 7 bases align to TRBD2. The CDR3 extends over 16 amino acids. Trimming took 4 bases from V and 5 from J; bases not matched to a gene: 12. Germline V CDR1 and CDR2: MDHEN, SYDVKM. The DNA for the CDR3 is TGTGCCAGCAGTTCTTTAAGTAGCGGGCCCAAAGATACGCAGTATTTT. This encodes CASSSLSSGPKDTQYF. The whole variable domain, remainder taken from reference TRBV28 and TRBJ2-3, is DVKVTQSSRYLVKRTGEKVFLECVQDMDHENMFWYRQDPGLGLRLIYFSYDVKMKEKGDIPEGYSVSREKKERFSLILESASTNQTSMYLCASSSLSSGPKDTQYFGPGTRLTVL.

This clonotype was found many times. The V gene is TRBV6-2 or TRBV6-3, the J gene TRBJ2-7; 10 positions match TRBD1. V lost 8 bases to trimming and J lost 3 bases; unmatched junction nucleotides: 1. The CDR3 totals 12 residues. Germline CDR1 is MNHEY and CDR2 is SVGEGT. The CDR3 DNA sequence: TGTGCCAGCCGGGACAGGGGCTACGAGCAGTACTTC. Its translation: CASRDRGYEQYF.